Listed below are T cell receptor beta chains from one sample, sequenced in a study of T cells in Graves' hyperthyroidism and ophthalmopathy. TCRdb called the multiplex PCR reads again in MiXCR, with one record for every CDR3 protein. The data hold 250,000 to 400,000 distinct CDR3 sequences, with roughly 13% observed a single time. Material: blood. Source of these receptors: a woman in her thirties or forties with Graves' ophthalmopathy. Both conserved end residues are part of each CDR3. A D gene is named only where the DNA matches it firmly. Some rows have no size entry. The others give once, few or many, or a class for an expanded clone.

v_call	clone_size	d_call	j_call	cdr3_aa	cdr3_nt
TRBV7-9	NA	NA	TRBJ1-1	CASSLVGSLFHTEAFF	TGTGCCAGCAGCTTAGTGGGGTCTTTGTTTCACACTGAAGCTTTCTTT
TRBV11-2	many	NA	TRBJ1-2	CASSLDDRFYGYTF	TGTGCCAGCAGCTTAGACGACAGGTTCTATGGCTACACCTTC
TRBV5-6	NA	NA	TRBJ1-1	CASSLFPGRPGNTEAFF	TGTGCCAGCAGCTTGTTCCCAGGGCGGCCAGGGAACACTGAAGCTTTCTTT
TRBV29-1	few	TRBD1	TRBJ1-2	CREPQGAPGANYGYTF	TGCAGGGAACCTCAGGGGGCGCCTGGGGCTAACTATGGCTACACCTTC
TRBV3-1	few	NA	TRBJ1-2	CASSSGELSKGYTF	TGTGCCAGCAGCTCAGGGGAACTGAGTAAAGGCTACACCTTC
TRBV7-9	many	NA	TRBJ1-2	CASSLAPGGLSYGYTF	TGTGCCAGCAGCTTAGCGCCGGGGGGGCTAAGCTATGGCTACACCTTC
TRBV11-2	many	TRBD2	TRBJ2-7	CASSPRTSRWEQYF	TGTGCCAGCAGCCCCAGGACTAGCCGGTGGGAGCAGTACTTC
TRBV20-1	many	NA	TRBJ1-2	CSAREVGGTLPGYGYTF	TGCAGTGCTAGAGAAGTTGGGGGCACTTTACCTGGCTATGGCTACACCTTC
TRBV11-2	few	NA	TRBJ2-1	CASSLGPPNEQFF	TGTGCCAGCAGCTTGGGACCGCCAAATGAGCAGTTCTTC
TRBV2	many	NA	TRBJ2-7	CASSEARDTSSSYEQYF	TGTGCCAGCAGTGAAGCGCGGGACACTTCTAGCTCCTACGAGCAGTACTTC
TRBV6-7	many	NA	TRBJ2-6	CASRTGTPCSGANVLTF	TGTGCCAGCAGAACCGGGACACCCTGCTCTGGGGCCAACGTCCTGACTTTC
TRBV18	NA	NA	TRBJ2-1	CASSGREVNEQFF	TGTGCCAGCTCTGGCCGGGAAGTCAATGAGCAGTTCTTC
TRBV5-1	many	TRBD1	TRBJ1-2	CASSYYRGDNYGYTF	TGCGCCAGCAGCTACTACAGGGGCGACAACTATGGCTACACCTTC
TRBV6-5	many	NA	TRBJ1-1	CASSYSNPGFMNTEAFF	TGTGCCAGCAGTTACTCGAACCCCGGATTCATGAACACTGAAGCTTTCTTT
TRBV6-1	few	TRBD1	TRBJ2-3	CASSSGQGARTDTQYF	TGTGCCAGCAGCTCGGGACAGGGGGCAAGGACAGATACGCAGTATTTT
TRBV7-6	many	NA	TRBJ2-1	CASSLTLGNEQFF	TGTGCCAGCAGCTTGACCCTGGGGAATGAGCAGTTCTTC